Presented here are 18 T cell receptor beta chains from one specimen sequenced in a study of blood T cell repertoires in COVID-19. Repertoires were generated with immunoSEQ multiplex PCR, while TCRdb's copy carries only in-frame clones and drops some. The sample has tens of thousands of clones; roughly 83% are singletons. Source material: peripheral blood. All receptors derive from a man aged 50-59 years with COVID-19, enrolled during active disease.

This sequence joins TRBV19 and TRBJ1-2; 11 bases agree with TRBD1. Germline assignment: CDR1 LNHDA and CDR2 SQIVND (reference sequence). The CDR3 spans 13 residues. Trimming removed 6 bases from V and 7 bases from J; junction bases left unmatched: 4. CDR3: CASRRTGGFGYTF. CDR3 nucleotide sequence: TGTGCCAGTAGGCGGACAGGGGGCTTTGGCTACACCTTC. The full variable domain, its missing parts supplied by reference TRBV19 and TRBJ1-2, is DGGITQSPKYLFRKEGQNVTLSCEQNLNHDAMYWYRQDPGQGLRLIYYSQIVNDFQKGDIAEGYSVSREKKESFPLTVTSAQKNPTAFYLCASRRTGGFGYTFGSGTRLTVV.

Concerning this clone: A read error may produce the germline difference seen at one junction end. The rearrangement joins TRBV29-1 to TRBJ2-1; 9 bases map to TRBD2. The CDR3 loop spans 14 amino acids. CDR1 and CDR2 from the germline V gene are SQVTM and ANQGSEA. CDR3: CSVEDGGASGTQLF. The CDR3 DNA is TGCAGCGTTGAAGATGGGGGGGCTAGCGGGACACAGCTCTTC.

V usage is TRBV21-1 and J usage is TRBJ2-5; TRBD2 reflects the table's D call only, with no check against the DNA. TRBV21-1 is a pseudogene locus. The CDR3 is 17 amino acids. CDR3 nucleotide sequence: TGTGCCAGCAGCAAAAAGGAGACTAGCGGGAGATTCGGGACCCAGTACTTC. Translation gives CASSKKETSGRFGTQYF.

The CDR3 DNA reads as TGTGCCATCACCAAAGGGGAAGGGAATGACTACGAGCAGTACTTC. This translates into CAITKGEGNDYEQYF. The chain links TRBV10-3 to TRBJ2-7, with D possibly TRBD1 on 5 matching bases. The V end was cut by 7 bases, the J end by 3 bases, with 19 bases between. From germline, CDR1 is ENHRY and CDR2 SYGVKD. The CDR3 runs to 15 residues.

This chain uses TRBV7-2 with TRBJ2-1, with D perhaps TRBD1 (6 bases). Trimming stripped 1 base from V and 10 bases from J, with 14 bases between. Germline V gene data show CDR1 as SGHTA and CDR2 as FQGNSA. This CDR3 has 14 residues. The CDR3 sequence is CASSLVGGSGEQFF. The CDR3 DNA reads TGTGCCAGCAGCTTAGTAGGGGGAAGTGGAGAGCAGTTCTTC.

The rearrangement joins TRBV6-5 to TRBJ1-1; TRBD1 might be the D (6 bases). Germline V gives CDR1 MNHEY, CDR2 SVGAGI. V was clipped by 9 bases and J by 5 bases, with 16 bases between them. The CDR3 contains 13 residues. CDR3 residues: CARPGGGGTEAFF. The CDR3 nucleotides read TGTGCCAGGCCAGGAGGGGGAGGGACTGAAGCTTTCTTT.

This clone was recorded a few times. CDR3 amino acids: CASSNEAGQGYF. Here the CDR3 DNA reads TGTGCCAGCAGCAACGAGGCGGGGCAGGGGTACTTC. The chain combines TRBV7-8 with TRBJ2-7; D perhaps matches TRBD2 (6 bases). The CDR3 consists of 12 residues. Trimming took 5 bases from V and 12 from J, leaving 17 bases between them. CDR1 and CDR2 from the germline V gene are SGHVS and FQNEAQ.

J is TRBJ2-6 and V is TRBV5-4; the D gene is possibly TRBD1 (6 bases). In germline, CDR1 is SGHNT, CDR2 YYREEE (reference sequence). CDR3 size: 15 residues. The V and J ends lost 4 bases and 4 bases respectively, with 12 bases between them. The CDR3 spells CASSPTGSGANVLTF. The CDR3 DNA is TGTGCCAGCAGCCCCACAGGGTCCGGGGCCAACGTCCTGACTTTC.

The V and J genes are TRBV6-4 and TRBJ2-3; 8 bases are a match to TRBD2. This CDR3 spans 15 amino acids. Germline CDR1 and CDR2: MRHNA and SNTAGT. Germline trimming cut 6 bases from V and 4 bases from J; bases unmatched to any gene: 9. CDR3 bases: TGTGCCAGCAGCAAAACCCTGGGACTAGCAGATACGCAGTATTTT. Translating it yields CASSKTLGLADTQYF.

J is TRBJ1-4 and V is TRBV7-9; 7 nucleotides align to TRBD1. The length of the CDR3 is 15 residues. Germline CDR1 is SEHNR and CDR2 is FQNEAQ (reference sequence). The V and J ends lost 5 bases and 5 bases, in that order; junction bases with no gene match: 8. The chain's CDR3 is CASSQRQGLNEKLFF. The CDR3 DNA is TGTGCCAGCAGCCAACGACAGGGTTTAAATGAAAAACTGTTTTTT.

The CDR3 loop is CAWSRQENYGYTF. CDR3 DNA: TGTGCCTGGAGTCGACAGGAGAACTATGGCTACACCTTC. The V gene is TRBV30, the J gene TRBJ1-2; maybe TRBD1 (6 bases). CDR1 and CDR2 (germline): GTSNPN, SVGIG (reference sequence). The CDR3 totals 13 residues. Trimming shortened V by 2 bases and J by 2 bases, and 9 bases separated the two germline ends.

The chain couples TRBV6-2 or TRBV6-3 to TRBJ2-1; 7 nucleotides line up with TRBD2. The V segment lost 3 bases and the J segment 2 bases; nucleotides outside the gene matches: 7. Germline CDR1 reads MNHEY; CDR2 reads SVGEGT. The CDR3 length is 16 residues. CDR3 sequence reads: CASSYPGRGAYNEQFF. The CDR3 DNA follows: TGTGCCAGCAGTTATCCCGGACGGGGGGCCTACAATGAGCAGTTCTTC.

The sample holds one count of this clone. The V call is TRBV30, the J call TRBJ1-4, with 7 bases fitting TRBD1. V trimming: 0 bases; J trimming: 4 bases; junction bases outside the gene matches: 2. Germline-derived CDR1 and CDR2 are GTSNPN and SVGIG (reference sequence). The CDR3 sequence is 14 residues long. In nucleotides, the CDR3 is TGTGCCTGGAGTGTGGGGACAGATAATGAAAAACTGTTTTTT. This sequence encodes CAWSVGTDNEKLFF. Supplemented by reference TRBV30 and TRBJ1-4, the full variable domain reads SQTIHQWPATLVQPVGSPLSLECTVEGTSNPNLYWYRQAAGRGLQLLFYSVGIGQISSEVPQNLSASRPQDRQFILSSKKLLLSDSGFYLCAWSVGTDNEKLFFGSGTQLSVL.

The chain links TRBV20-1 to TRBJ2-1, with a tentative D call TRBD2 (7 bases). From germline, CDR1 is DFQATT and CDR2 SNEGSKA (reference sequence). The CDR3 is made up of 16 amino acids. V lost 3 bases and J lost 7, with 22 bases in between. The CDR3: CSASLPAGRGGNEQFF. The CDR3 coding sequence is TGCAGTGCTAGTCTTCCAGCGGGACGAGGGGGGAATGAGCAGTTCTTC.

This clone appeared a few times. The chain links TRBV6-1 to TRBJ2-3; TRBD2 matches at 8 bases. Germline V gene data show CDR1 as MNHNS and CDR2 as SASEGT. The J segment lost 3 bases and the V segment lost 4 bases, leaving 3 bases of the junction unmatched. The CDR3 runs to 14 residues. The CDR3 DNA is TGTGCCAGCAGTGGAGCGGGAGAGACAGATACGCAGTATTTT. Translated: CASSGAGETDTQYF.

The J gene is TRBJ1-1, the V gene TRBV10-3; perhaps TRBD1 as D (6 bases). In germline, CDR1 is ENHRY, CDR2 SYGVKD. The CDR3 extends over 14 amino acids. Trimming shortened V by 6 bases and J by 0 bases, and 11 bases separated the two germline ends. The CDR3 nucleotides are TGTGCCATCAGAAAGGACAGCATGAACACTGAAGCTTTCTTT. As protein: CAIRKDSMNTEAFF.

The chain links TRBV7-2 to TRBJ2-1, with 7 bases identical to TRBD2. There are 15 residues in the CDR3. V dropped 3 bases and J dropped 5; count of bases not matched to a gene: 7. CDR1 is SGHTA and CDR2 is FQGNSA in the germline V gene. CDR3 nucleotides: TGTGCCAGCAGCTTGAGGGGAGGGTGGGACAATGAGCAGTTCTTC. Its protein is CASSLRGGWDNEQFF.

This chain uses TRBV5-5 with TRBJ2-7; D may be TRBD2 (7 bases). Germline loops: CDR1 SGHKS, CDR2 YYEKEE (reference sequence). This CDR3 is 16 amino acids long. The V and J ends lost 0 bases and 4 bases respectively, with 17 bases between them. CDR3 region: CASSLVGGGRAYEQYF. For the CDR3, the DNA is TGTGCCAGCAGCTTGGTGGGCGGGGGCAGGGCGTACGAGCAGTACTTC. The variable domain in full, with the rest retrieved from reference TRBV5-5 and TRBJ2-7, is DAGVTQSPTHLIKTRGQQVTLRCSPISGHKSVSWYQQVLGQGPQFIFQYYEKEERGRGNFPDRFSARQFPNYSSELNVNALLLGDSALYLCASSLVGGGRAYEQYFGPGTRLTVT.